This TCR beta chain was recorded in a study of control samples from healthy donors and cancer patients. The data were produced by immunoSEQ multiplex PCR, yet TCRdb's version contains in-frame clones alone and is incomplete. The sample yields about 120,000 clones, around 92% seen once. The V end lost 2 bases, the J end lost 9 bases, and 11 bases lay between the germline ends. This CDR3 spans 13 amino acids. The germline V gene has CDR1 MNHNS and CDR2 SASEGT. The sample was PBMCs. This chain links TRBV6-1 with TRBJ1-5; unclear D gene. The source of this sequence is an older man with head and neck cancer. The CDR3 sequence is CASSETHGRPQHF. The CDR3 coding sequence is TGTGCCAGCAGTGAAACCCACGGGCGGCCCCAGCATTTT.